These T cell receptor beta chains were read from a single sample in a study of blood T cell repertoires in COVID-19. The assay was immunoSEQ multiplex PCR, and TCRdb's table has in-frame clones only and misses some. The data show under 350,000 clones, 70% to 90% seen once. What was sequenced was peripheral blood. Source of these receptors: a man aged 70-80 years with acute or convalescent COVID-19. Both conserved end residues are part of each CDR3. Fields, in order: CDR3 length, V gene, D gene, clone size, J gene, CDR3 protein, CDR3 DNA. A D gene is named only where the DNA matches it firmly. Rows may omit the clone size; those that give it use once, few, many or a size class.

14,TRBV6-5,NA,once,TRBJ1-2,CASRRDYFTPGYTF,TGTGCCAGCCGCCGGGATTACTTTACCCCTGGCTACACCTTC
14,TRBV5-5,TRBD1,NA,TRBJ1-5,CASSRGTVNQPQHF,TGTGCCAGCAGCCGGGGGACAGTCAATCAGCCCCAGCATTTT
16,TRBV24-1,NA,NA,TRBJ2-7,CATSDSRQGYSYEQYF,TGTGCCACCAGTGATTCCCGGCAGGGGTACTCCTACGAGCAGTACTTC
15,TRBV9,TRBD1,NA,TRBJ2-1,CASSVAGGVDGEQFF,TGTGCCAGCAGCGTGGCAGGGGGCGTCGATGGGGAGCAGTTCTTC
14,TRBV3-1/TRBV3-2,NA,NA,TRBJ1-5,CASSQTWGGQPQHF,TGTGCCAGCAGCCAAACCTGGGGAGGACAGCCCCAGCATTTT
18,TRBV28,TRBD1,NA,TRBJ1-2,CASSPPGQGKQLNYGYTF,TGTGCCAGCAGCCCCCCCGGACAGGGGAAGCAGTTGAACTATGGCTACACCTTC
16,TRBV21-1,NA,NA,TRBJ2-5,CASSKASGQNQETQYF,TGTGCCAGCAGCAAAGCGAGCGGGCAGAACCAAGAGACCCAGTACTTC
15,TRBV7-9,NA,NA,TRBJ1-5,CASSPGQYSNQPQHF,TGTGCCAGCAGCCCTGGGCAGTATAGCAATCAGCCCCAGCATTTT
14,TRBV5-4,TRBD1,NA,TRBJ1-3,CASSIGTGRDTIYF,TGTGCCAGCAGCATAGGGACAGGGAGGGACACCATATATTTT
17,TRBV19,NA,few,TRBJ1-1,CASSIGWQGRLDTEAFF,TGTGCCAGTAGTATAGGGTGGCAGGGCCGATTGGACACTGAAGCTTTCTTT
18,TRBV6-2/TRBV6-3,NA,NA,TRBJ1-4,CASSYLEGGPPRGEKLFF,TGTGCCAGCAGTTACTTAGAGGGCGGGCCGCCTCGAGGTGAAAAACTGTTTTTT
16,TRBV5-5,NA,NA,TRBJ1-4,CASSSTGTTTNEKLFF,TGTGCCAGCAGCAGCACCGGGACAACAACTAATGAAAAACTGTTTTTT
14,TRBV30,NA,NA,TRBJ1-1,CAWSRHRPNTEAFF,TGTGCCTGGAGTCGTCACAGACCGAACACTGAAGCTTTCTTT
13,TRBV14,NA,once,TRBJ1-2,CASSSYPRGGYTF,TGTGCCAGCAGCTCATATCCGCGGGGTGGCTACACCTTC
14,TRBV7-2,NA,NA,TRBJ2-7,CASSLLRSSDEQYF,TGTGCCAGCAGCTTACTCCGGAGCTCGGACGAGCAGTACTTC
15,TRBV7-2,NA,once,TRBJ2-1,CASSFDAAGYNEQFF,TGTGCCAGCAGCTTCGATGCCGCAGGGTACAATGAGCAGTTCTTC
14,TRBV5-1,TRBD2,NA,TRBJ2-7,CASSPGTSTYEQYF,TGCGCCAGCAGCCCCGGGACTAGCACTTACGAGCAGTACTTC
15,TRBV5-6,TRBD1,NA,TRBJ1-2,CASSLEGGGIYGYTF,TGTGCCAGCAGCTTAGAAGGGGGCGGGATCTATGGCTACACCTTC
17,TRBV4-3,TRBD1,NA,TRBJ2-1,CASSPTRRTGPGNEQFF,TGCGCCAGCAGCCCCACACGCCGGACAGGGCCGGGGAATGAGCAGTTCTTC
17,TRBV7-2,TRBD1,NA,TRBJ1-3,CASSLGQGTSSGNTIYF,TGTGCCAGCAGCCTGGGACAGGGGACTTCCTCTGGAAACACCATATATTTT
17,TRBV4-1,TRBD2,NA,TRBJ2-1,CASSHSAGTSGVNEQFF,TGCGCCAGCAGCCACTCCGCCGGGACTAGCGGGGTGAATGAGCAGTTCTTC
16,TRBV5-1,TRBD2,once,TRBJ2-5,CASSLTSGSGQETQYF,TGCGCCAGCAGCTTGACTAGCGGGAGCGGACAAGAGACCCAGTACTTC
16,TRBV10-1,NA,NA,TRBJ2-1,CASSGRKGGDYNEQFF,TGCGCCAGCAGTGGTCGAAAAGGGGGAGATTACAATGAGCAGTTCTTC
15,TRBV28,NA,once,TRBJ2-2,CASSFGGYNTGELFF,TGTGCCAGCAGTTTTGGCGGGTATAACACCGGGGAGCTGTTTTTT
14,TRBV5-6,NA,NA,TRBJ1-5,CASSPGSGNQPQHF,TGTGCCAGCAGCCCGGGGAGCGGCAATCAGCCCCAGCATTTT
16,TRBV5-1,NA,once,TRBJ1-6,CASSLQAPSYNSPLHF,TGCGCCAGCAGCTTACAGGCTCCCTCCTATAATTCACCCCTCCACTTT
22,TRBV10-3,TRBD2,NA,TRBJ2-1,CAIRFNGVRLAGGPSSYNEQFF,TGTGCCATCAGGTTCAACGGCGTTCGACTAGCGGGGGGCCCGAGCTCCTACAATGAGCAGTTCTTC
14,TRBV19,TRBD2,NA,TRBJ2-1,CASHTGGGVREQFF,TGTGCCAGTCACACAGGCGGGGGAGTGAGGGAGCAGTTCTTC
16,TRBV5-4,TRBD1,NA,TRBJ2-1,CASSPGRDRGLDEQFF,TGTGCCAGCAGCCCGGGGAGGGACAGGGGGCTCGATGAGCAGTTCTTC
14,TRBV4-3,TRBD2,once,TRBJ2-5,CASSQDRLAETQYF,TGCGCCAGCAGCCAAGATAGACTAGCGGAGACCCAGTACTTC
15,TRBV19,TRBD2,NA,TRBJ2-3,CASSRGEEGTDTQYF,TGTGCCAGTAGTCGGGGGGAGGAGGGCACAGATACGCAGTATTTT
15,TRBV4-3,NA,NA,TRBJ2-7,CASSRNRDTLYEQYF,TGCGCCAGCAGCCGGAACCGGGACACGCTCTACGAGCAGTACTTC
18,TRBV21-1,NA,NA,TRBJ1-6,CASRADRFTNYCNSPLHF,TGTGCCAGCAGAGCTGACAGGTTCACCAACTATTGTAATTCACCCCTCCACTTT
15,TRBV19,NA,NA,TRBJ2-6,CASKGVDSGANVLTF,TGTGCCAGTAAGGGGGTTGACTCTGGGGCCAACGTCCTGACTTTC
17,TRBV5-3,TRBD2,NA,TRBJ2-2,CARSPGSSGRAPGELFF,TGTGCCAGAAGCCCAGGGAGTAGCGGGAGGGCCCCCGGGGAGCTGTTTTTT
14,TRBV28,NA,NA,TRBJ1-1,CASSYRALNTEAFF,TGTGCCAGCAGCTACAGGGCCTTGAACACTGAAGCTTTCTTT
15,TRBV7-2,NA,NA,TRBJ2-7,CASSLEPTAFYEQYF,TGTGCCAGCAGCCTTGAACCGACAGCCTTCTACGAGCAGTACTTC
13,TRBV5-1,TRBD1,NA,TRBJ2-3,CASSLEGQDTQYF,TGCGCCAGCAGCTTGGAGGGACAGGATACGCAGTATTTT
15,TRBV6-5,NA,NA,TRBJ2-3,CASRNSWASTDTQYF,TGTGCCAGCAGGAACTCGTGGGCTAGCACAGATACGCAGTATTTT
16,TRBV10-3,TRBD1,NA,TRBJ2-5,CAISGRGGGAQETQYF,TGTGCCATCAGTGGAAGAGGGGGCGGCGCTCAAGAGACCCAGTACTTC
15,TRBV30,NA,NA,TRBJ2-2,CARNRESLNTGELFF,TGTGCCCGAAACAGGGAGAGCCTGAACACCGGGGAGCTGTTTTTT
16,TRBV7-2,NA,NA,TRBJ1-2,CASSLQPQSGVGGYTF,TGTGCCAGCAGCTTACAGCCACAGTCGGGGGTCGGTGGCTACACCTTC
16,TRBV9,NA,NA,TRBJ1-2,CASSVVAQGGHYGYTF,TGTGCCAGCAGCGTAGTGGCTCAGGGCGGCCACTATGGCTACACCTTC
15,TRBV6-5,TRBD1,once,TRBJ1-1,CASSYSNRGNTEAFF,TGTGCCAGCAGTTACTCGAACAGGGGTAACACTGAAGCTTTCTTT